The subject of this entry is one T cell receptor beta chain. This record comes from a study of T cell responses to AZD1222 COVID-19 vaccine. Assay: immunoSEQ multiplex PCR; the TCRdb copy retains only in-frame clones and omits some. The table has around 190,000 clones, over 80% seen once. The source was peripheral blood, collected on day 0 of AZD1222 vaccination. The receptor was derived from an adult in good health.

CDR3 in DNA: TGTGCCAGCAGTTCGCGGACTTACGGCACTGAAGCTTTCTTT. Translation: CASSSRTYGTEAFF. The chain employs TRBV27 and TRBJ1-1; D call uncertain. The V end lost 4 bases, the J end lost 4 bases, and 13 bases lay between the germline ends. CDR1 and CDR2 from the germline V gene are MNHEY and SMNVEV (reference sequence). There are 14 residues in the CDR3.